This TCR beta chain originates from a study of cytomegalovirus exposure and HLA in healthy donors. Findings of the study overall: Analysis was carried out at a later point, and it linked a missense DCLRE1C variant to TCR beta V- and J-gene trimming. The authors later found HLA-associated TCR beta chains more clonally expanded than equally common others.

CDR1 is MDHEN and CDR2 is SYDVKM in the germline V gene. There are 10 residues in the CDR3. Trimming cost V 8 bases and J 4 bases, with 6 bases left between them. The PCR made use of 60 Vbeta and 13 Jbeta primers. TCRdb's copy holds only in-frame clones and misses some; the assay was immunoSEQ multiplex PCR. Of some 140,000 clones listed, 80% are singletons. About this clone itself: Its matching antigen is unknown.

The V call is TRBV28, the J call TRBJ2-7; D remains unclear. The sequenced sample was PBMCs. This TCR was sampled from a young man in good health. The CDR3 DNA reads TGTGCCAGCCTCGGTTACGAGCAGTACTTC. Translated: CASLGYEQYF.